This T cell receptor beta chain is from a study of graft-versus-host responses after intestinal transplantation listed by TCRdb under 2021. The study in broad terms: Multivisceral, liver-intestinal, or isolated intestinal transplants were received by the recipients. Donor T cell macrochimerism was defined as a peak of at least 4% donor T cells among recipient peripheral blood mononuclear cells. Every recipient was given anti-thymocyte globulin induction, then maintenance tacrolimus and steroids for about three years. Bulk TCR-beta CDR3 sequencing was used to track graft-versus-host and host-versus-graft alloreactive T cell clones in the graft, circulation and bone marrow after intestinal transplantation. Rather than going through the commercial service, samples from a few later patients were sequenced in-house on an Illumina MiSeq and processed with MiXCR. The cohort enrolled 24 intestinal transplant recipients, one of whom was a retransplant, and a few patients without pretransplant specimens were excluded. Alloreactive clones were identified by sequencing pre-transplant mixed lymphocyte reaction products and comparing these products with unstimulated pre-transplant donor and recipient T cells. General findings and caveats noted by the study authors: Patients with donor T cell macrochimerism had high GvH to HvG T cell clonal ratios in their allografts. Early after transplant, peak levels of circulating GvH clones were associated with declines in HvG clones. Conclusions were limited by the relatively low number and heterogeneity of intestinal transplant patients. GvH clones were detected in recipient bone marrow, and some appeared earlier in ileal mucosa or blood, consistent with an intestinal mucosal origin.

Points on this clone: The target of this receptor is not known. Per-nucleotide qualities are absent, and no much larger clonotype sits a single base away.

Taken with the paper, the label for time point translates to: cells obtained before transplantation from donor or recipient. CD3+CD4+ and CD3+CD8+ populations were FACS-sorted from unstimulated pre-transplant donor and recipient cells taken from spleen or lymph nodes. Inclusive of the bounding cysteine and phenylalanine, the CDR3 is 13 residues long. Left in the record is the CDR3 DNA by itself, 39 bases read in frame from the first base. CDR1 and CDR2 were assigned from the germline V gene as SNHLY and FYNNEI. V and J are truncated by 0 bases and 8 bases respectively, leaving an intervening sequence of 10 bases. The method behind the library was the immunoSEQ multiplex PCR assay. In most patients, genomic DNA was isolated using the Qiagen DNeasy Blood and Tissue Kit and sent frozen to Adaptive Biotechnologies for TCR sequencing. For most patients, high-throughput TCR-beta CDR3 sequencing of genomic DNA was performed by Adaptive Biotechnologies. Concerning the study's data processing: TCR sequencing data were retrieved from Adaptive's ImmunoSEQ software for more than 15 patients, whereas three other patients were processed with MiXCR and VDJtools. CD4 versus CD8 sorting errors were corrected by removing sequences found in both subsets at a frequency ratio below 5:1. Because the origin of CDR3 nucleotide sequences shared between donor and recipient could not be assigned, those sequences were removed. At least 2-fold expansion over unstimulated cells and a minimum CFSE-low frequency of 0.002% (template counts) or 0.001% (read counts) were required for clones to be classified as alloreactive. Mappable clones were those detected in sequenced pre-transplant spleen, lymph node, or MLR CFSE-low populations of the donor or recipient. Cumulative frequency of alloreactive clones was calculated as a percentage of all sequences weighted by copy number. The table comes from immuneACCESS by way of TCRdb, which keeps in-frame sequences with V and J called. Part of the clones is missing from these tables; in studies checked, under half for an unresolved V gene and the rest for unknown reasons. The V and J calls and clone size come from that table; D and trimming were worked out from the DNA. In this sample the table shows about 110,000 clones, around 94% of which occur a single time. Of the sample, roughly 1% falls within the top ten clones.

The source material was unstimulated CD8+ T cells sorted from spleen or lymph node cells, sampled before transplant. The clonotype originates from a human donor who was the organ donor for an intestinal transplant. The V and J segments used are TRBV2 and TRBJ1-1, with the identity of the D gene unclear. The DNA is TGTGCCAGCAGTGAAGCTATCGGGGTGGAAGCTTTCTTT. Translated, this is CASSEAIGVEAFF.